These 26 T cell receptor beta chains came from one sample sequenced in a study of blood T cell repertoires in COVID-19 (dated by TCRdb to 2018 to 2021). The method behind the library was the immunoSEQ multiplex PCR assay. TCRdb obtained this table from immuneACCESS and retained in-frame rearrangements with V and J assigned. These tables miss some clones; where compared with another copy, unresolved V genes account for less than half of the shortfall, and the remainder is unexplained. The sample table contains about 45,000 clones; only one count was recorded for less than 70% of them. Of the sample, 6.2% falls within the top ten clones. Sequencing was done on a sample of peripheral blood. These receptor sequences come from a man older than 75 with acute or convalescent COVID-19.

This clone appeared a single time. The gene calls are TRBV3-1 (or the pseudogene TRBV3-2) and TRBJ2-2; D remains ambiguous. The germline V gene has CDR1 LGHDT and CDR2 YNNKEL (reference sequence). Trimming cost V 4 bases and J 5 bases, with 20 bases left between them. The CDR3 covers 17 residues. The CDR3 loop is CASSPNLPISLTGELFF. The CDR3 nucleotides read TGTGCCAGCAGCCCTAACCTTCCCATTTCCTTGACCGGGGAGCTGTTTTTT.

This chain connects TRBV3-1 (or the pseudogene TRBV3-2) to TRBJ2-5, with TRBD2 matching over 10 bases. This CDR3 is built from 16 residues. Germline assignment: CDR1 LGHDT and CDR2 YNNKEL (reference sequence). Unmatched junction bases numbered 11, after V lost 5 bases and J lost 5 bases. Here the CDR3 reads CASSFEAGGPSETQYF. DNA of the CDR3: TGTGCCAGCAGCTTCGAAGCGGGGGGGCCGTCCGAGACCCAGTACTTC.

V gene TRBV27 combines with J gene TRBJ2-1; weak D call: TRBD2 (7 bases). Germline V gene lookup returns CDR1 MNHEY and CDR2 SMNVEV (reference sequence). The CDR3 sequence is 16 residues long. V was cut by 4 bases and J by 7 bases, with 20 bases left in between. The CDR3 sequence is CASSWGGGGSSNEQFF. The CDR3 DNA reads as TGTGCCAGCAGTTGGGGCGGGGGCGGGAGTTCAAATGAGCAGTTCTTC.

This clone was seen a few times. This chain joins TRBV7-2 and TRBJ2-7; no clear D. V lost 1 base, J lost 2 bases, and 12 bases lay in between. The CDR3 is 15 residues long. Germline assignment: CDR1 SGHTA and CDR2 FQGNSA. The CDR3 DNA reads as TGTGCCAGCAGCTTAGTATCTGCGGAAGCCTACGAGCAGTACTTC. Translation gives CASSLVSAEAYEQYF.

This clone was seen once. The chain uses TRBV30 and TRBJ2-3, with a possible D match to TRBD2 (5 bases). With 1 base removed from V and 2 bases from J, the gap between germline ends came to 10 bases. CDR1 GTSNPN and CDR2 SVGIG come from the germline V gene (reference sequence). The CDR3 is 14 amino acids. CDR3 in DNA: TGTGCCTGGAGTGGGGAGACCAACACAGATACGCAGTATTTT. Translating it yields CAWSGETNTDTQYF.

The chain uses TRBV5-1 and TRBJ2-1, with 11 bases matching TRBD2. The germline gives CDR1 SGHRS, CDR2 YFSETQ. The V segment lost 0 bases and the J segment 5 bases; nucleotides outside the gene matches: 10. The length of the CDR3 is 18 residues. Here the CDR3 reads CASSLEVSGGALDNEQFF. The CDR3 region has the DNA TGCGCCAGCAGCTTGGAGGTTAGCGGGGGGGCGCTTGACAATGAGCAGTTCTTC.

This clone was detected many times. The CDR3 sequence: CASSFDRGGGNQPQHF. CDR3 DNA sequence: TGTGCCAGCAGTTTTGACAGGGGTGGAGGCAATCAGCCCCAGCATTTT. This sequence joins TRBV2 and TRBJ1-5, with TRBD1 identical over 8 bases. Trimming cost V 5 bases and J 2 bases; bases outside gene matches: 8. The CDR3 is made up of 16 amino acids. The germline V gene has CDR1 SNHLY and CDR2 FYNNEI.

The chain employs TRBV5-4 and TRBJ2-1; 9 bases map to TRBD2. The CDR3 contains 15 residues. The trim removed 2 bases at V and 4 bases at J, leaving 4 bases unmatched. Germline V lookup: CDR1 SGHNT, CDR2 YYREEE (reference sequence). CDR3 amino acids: CASSLRTSGYNEQFF. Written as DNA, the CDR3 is TGTGCCAGCAGCTTAAGAACTAGCGGGTACAATGAGCAGTTCTTC. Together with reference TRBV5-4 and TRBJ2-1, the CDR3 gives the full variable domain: ETGVTQSPTHLIKTRGQQVTLRCSSQSGHNTVSWYQQALGQGPQFIFQYYREEENGRGNFPPRFSGLQFPNYSSELNVNALELDDSALYLCASSLRTSGYNEQFFGPGTRLTVL.

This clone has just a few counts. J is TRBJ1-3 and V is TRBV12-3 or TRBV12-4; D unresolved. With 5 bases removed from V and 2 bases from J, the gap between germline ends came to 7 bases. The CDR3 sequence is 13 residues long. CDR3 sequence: CASSTSAGNTIYF. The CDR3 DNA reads TGTGCCAGCAGTACCTCAGCTGGAAACACCATATATTTT.

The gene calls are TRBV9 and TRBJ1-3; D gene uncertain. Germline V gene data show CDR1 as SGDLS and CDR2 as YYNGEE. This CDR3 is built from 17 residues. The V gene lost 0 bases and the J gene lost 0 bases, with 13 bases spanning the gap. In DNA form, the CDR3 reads TGTGCCAGCAGCGTAGCCGTGGGCTTTAGCTCTGGAAACACCATATATTTT. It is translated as CASSVAVGFSSGNTIYF.

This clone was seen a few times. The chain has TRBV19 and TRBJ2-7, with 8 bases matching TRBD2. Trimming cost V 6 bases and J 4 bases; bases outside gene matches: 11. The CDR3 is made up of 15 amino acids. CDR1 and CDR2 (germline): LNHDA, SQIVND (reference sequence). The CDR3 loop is CASRKLAEGSYEQYF. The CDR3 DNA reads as TGTGCCAGTAGGAAACTAGCGGAGGGGTCTTACGAGCAGTACTTC.

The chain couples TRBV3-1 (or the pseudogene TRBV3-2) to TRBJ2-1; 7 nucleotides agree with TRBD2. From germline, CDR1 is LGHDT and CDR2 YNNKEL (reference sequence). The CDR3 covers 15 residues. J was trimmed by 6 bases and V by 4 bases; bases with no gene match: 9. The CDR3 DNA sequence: TGTGCCAGCAGCCCAGGACTAGTGGTCTCCAATGAGCAGTTCTTC. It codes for CASSPGLVVSNEQFF.

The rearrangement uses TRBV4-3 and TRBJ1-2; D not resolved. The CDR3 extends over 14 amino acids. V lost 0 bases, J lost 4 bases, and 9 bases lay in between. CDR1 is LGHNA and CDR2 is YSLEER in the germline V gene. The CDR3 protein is CASSQDSRFYGYTF. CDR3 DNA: TGCGCCAGCAGCCAAGATAGTAGATTCTATGGCTACACCTTC.

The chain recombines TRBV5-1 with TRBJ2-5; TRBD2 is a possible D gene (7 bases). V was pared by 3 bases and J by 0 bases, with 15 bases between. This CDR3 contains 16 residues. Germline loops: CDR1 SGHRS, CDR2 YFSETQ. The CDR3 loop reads CASSYRGRGYQETQYF. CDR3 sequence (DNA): TGCGCCAGCAGCTATCGGGGGAGGGGGTACCAAGAGACCCAGTACTTC.

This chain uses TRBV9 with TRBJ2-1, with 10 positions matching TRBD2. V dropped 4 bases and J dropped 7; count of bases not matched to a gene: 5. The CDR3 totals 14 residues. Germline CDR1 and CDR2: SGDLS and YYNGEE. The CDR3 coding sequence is TGTGCCAGCAGCCTAGCGGGAGTGGAGAATGAGCAGTTCTTC. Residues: CASSLAGVENEQFF.

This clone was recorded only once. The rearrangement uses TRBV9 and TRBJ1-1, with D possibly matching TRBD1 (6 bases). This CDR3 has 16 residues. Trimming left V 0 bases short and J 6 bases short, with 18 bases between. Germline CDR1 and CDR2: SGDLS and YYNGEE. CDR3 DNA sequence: TGTGCCAGCAGCGTAGCTTCAGGGGCGGGAGGGGCTGAAGCTTTCTTT. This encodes CASSVASGAGGAEAFF.

The CDR3 DNA sequence: TGCAGCGTTGACGCAGGGGCGAACACTGAAGCTTTCTTT. It codes for CSVDAGANTEAFF. The chain links TRBV29-1 to TRBJ1-1; the D gene is possibly TRBD1 (6 bases). Germline values: CDR1 SQVTM, CDR2 ANQGSEA. The CDR3 runs to 13 residues. The V end was cut by 3 bases, the J end by 1 base, with 9 bases between.

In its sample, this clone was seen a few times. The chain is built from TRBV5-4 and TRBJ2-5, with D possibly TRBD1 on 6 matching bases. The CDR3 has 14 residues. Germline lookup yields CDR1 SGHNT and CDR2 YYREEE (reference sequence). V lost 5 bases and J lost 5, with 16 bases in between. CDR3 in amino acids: CASRGAMGQETQYF. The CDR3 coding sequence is TGTGCCAGCAGGGGGGCCATGGGGCAGGAGACCCAGTACTTC.

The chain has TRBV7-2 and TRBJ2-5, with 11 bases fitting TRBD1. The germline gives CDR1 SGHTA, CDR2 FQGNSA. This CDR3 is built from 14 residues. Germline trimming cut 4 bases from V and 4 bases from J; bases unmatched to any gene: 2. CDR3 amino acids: CASSSDRGRETQYF. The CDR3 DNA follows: TGTGCCAGCAGCTCGGACAGGGGGCGAGAGACCCAGTACTTC. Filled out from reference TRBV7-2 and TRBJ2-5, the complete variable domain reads GAGVSQSPSNKVTEKGKDVELRCDPISGHTALYWYRQSLGQGLEFLIYFQGNSAPDKSGLPSDRFSAERTGGSVSTLTIQRTQQEDSAVYLCASSSDRGRETQYFGPGTRLLVL.

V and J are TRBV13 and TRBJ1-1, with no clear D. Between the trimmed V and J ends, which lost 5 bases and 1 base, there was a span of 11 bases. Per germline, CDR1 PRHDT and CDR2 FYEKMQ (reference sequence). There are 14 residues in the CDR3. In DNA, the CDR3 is TGTGCCAGCAGCCCACCCTCCGGGAACACTGAAGCTTTCTTT. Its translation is CASSPPSGNTEAFF.

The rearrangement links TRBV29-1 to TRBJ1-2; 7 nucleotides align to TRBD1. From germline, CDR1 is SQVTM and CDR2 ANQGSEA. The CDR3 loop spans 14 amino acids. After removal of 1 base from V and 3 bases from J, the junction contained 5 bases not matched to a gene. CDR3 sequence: CSVEGQTGHYGYTF. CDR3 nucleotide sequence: TGCAGCGTTGAAGGACAGACAGGGCACTATGGCTACACCTTC. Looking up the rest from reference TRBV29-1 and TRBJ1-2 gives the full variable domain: SAVISQKPSRDICQRGTSLTIQCQVDSQVTMMFWYRQQPGQSLTLIATANQGSEATYESGFVIDKFPISRPNLTFSTLTVSNMSPEDSSIYLCSVEGQTGHYGYTFGSGTRLTVV.

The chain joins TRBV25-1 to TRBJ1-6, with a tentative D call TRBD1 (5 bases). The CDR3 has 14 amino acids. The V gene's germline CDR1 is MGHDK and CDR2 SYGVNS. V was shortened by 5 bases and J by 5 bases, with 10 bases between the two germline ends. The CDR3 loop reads CASSSTGDNSPLHF. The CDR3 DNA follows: TGTGCCAGCAGTAGTACGGGGGATAATTCACCCCTCCACTTT.

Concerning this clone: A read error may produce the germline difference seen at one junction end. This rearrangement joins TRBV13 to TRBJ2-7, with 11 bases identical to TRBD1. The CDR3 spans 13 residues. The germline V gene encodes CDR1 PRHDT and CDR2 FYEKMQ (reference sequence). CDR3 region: CASSLGPRGTGGF. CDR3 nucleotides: TGTGCCAGCAGCTTAGGCCCACGAGGGACAGGGGGATTC.

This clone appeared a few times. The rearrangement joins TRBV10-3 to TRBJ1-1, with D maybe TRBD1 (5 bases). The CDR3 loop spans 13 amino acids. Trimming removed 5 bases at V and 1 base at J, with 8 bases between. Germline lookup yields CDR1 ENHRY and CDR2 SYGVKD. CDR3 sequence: CAISTTENTEAFF. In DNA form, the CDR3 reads TGTGCCATCAGTACGACAGAGAACACTGAAGCTTTCTTT.

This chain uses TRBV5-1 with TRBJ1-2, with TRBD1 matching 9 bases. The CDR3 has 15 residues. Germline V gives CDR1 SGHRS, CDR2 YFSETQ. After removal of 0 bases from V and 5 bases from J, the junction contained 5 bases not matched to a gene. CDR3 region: CASSLGDRVEYGYTF. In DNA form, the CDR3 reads TGCGCCAGCAGCTTGGGGGACAGGGTAGAATATGGCTACACCTTC.

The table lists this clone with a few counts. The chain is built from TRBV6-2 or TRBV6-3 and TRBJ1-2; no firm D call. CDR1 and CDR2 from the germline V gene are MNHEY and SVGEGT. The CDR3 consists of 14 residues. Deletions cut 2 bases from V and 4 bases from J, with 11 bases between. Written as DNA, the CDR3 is TGTGCCAGCAGTTACCGGGTAGAAAGCTATGGCTACACCTTC. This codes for CASSYRVESYGYTF.